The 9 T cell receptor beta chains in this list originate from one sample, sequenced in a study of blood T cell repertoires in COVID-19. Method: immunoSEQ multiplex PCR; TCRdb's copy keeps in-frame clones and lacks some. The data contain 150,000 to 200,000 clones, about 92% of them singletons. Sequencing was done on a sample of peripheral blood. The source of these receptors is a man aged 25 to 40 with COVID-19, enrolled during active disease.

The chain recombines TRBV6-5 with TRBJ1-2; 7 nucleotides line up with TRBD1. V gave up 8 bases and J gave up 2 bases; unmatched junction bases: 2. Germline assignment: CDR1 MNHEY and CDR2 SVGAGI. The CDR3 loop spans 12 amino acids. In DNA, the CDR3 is TGTGCCAGCCAGACAGGGAACTATGGCTACACCTTC. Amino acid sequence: CASQTGNYGYTF.

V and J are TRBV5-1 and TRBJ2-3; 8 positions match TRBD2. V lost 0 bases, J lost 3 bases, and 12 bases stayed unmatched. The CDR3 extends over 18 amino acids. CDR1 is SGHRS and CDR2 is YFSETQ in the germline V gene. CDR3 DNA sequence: TGCGCCAGCAGCTTGGTAGGTTTTAGCGGGGATATGACAGATACGCAGTATTTT. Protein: CASSLVGFSGDMTDTQYF.

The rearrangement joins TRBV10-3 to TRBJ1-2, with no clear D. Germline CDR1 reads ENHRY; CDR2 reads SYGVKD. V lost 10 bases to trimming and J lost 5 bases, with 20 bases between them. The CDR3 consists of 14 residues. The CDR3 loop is CASAVAGSDYGYTF. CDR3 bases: TGTGCCAGTGCCGTGGCTGGGAGTGATTATGGCTACACCTTC.

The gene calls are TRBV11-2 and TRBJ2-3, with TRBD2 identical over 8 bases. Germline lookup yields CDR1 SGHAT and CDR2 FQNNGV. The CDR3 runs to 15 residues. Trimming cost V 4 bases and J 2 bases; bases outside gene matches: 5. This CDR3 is CASSYRGGPTDTQYF. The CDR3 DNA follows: TGTGCCAGCAGCTACCGGGGGGGCCCCACAGATACGCAGTATTTT.

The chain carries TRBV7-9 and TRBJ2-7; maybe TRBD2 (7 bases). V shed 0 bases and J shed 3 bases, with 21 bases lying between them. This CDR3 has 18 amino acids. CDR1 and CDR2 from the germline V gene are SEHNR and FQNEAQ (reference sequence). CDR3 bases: TGTGCCAGCAGCTTAGCCGGTTTGGGGGCGGGGGCCTACTACGAGCAGTACTTC. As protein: CASSLAGLGAGAYYEQYF.

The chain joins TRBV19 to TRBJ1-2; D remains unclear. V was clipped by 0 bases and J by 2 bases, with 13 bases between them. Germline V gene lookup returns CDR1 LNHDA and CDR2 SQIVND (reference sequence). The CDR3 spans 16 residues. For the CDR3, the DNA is TGTGCCAGTAGTATAGAGGACGGGGTCCTAAACTATGGCTACACCTTC. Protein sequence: CASSIEDGVLNYGYTF.

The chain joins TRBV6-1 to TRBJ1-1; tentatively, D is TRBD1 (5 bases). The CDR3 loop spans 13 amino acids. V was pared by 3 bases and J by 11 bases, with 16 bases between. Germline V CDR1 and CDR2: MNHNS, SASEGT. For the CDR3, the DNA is TGTGCCAGCAGTGACCGGGAGGGGAGGCGGGCTTTCTTT. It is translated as CASSDREGRRAFF.

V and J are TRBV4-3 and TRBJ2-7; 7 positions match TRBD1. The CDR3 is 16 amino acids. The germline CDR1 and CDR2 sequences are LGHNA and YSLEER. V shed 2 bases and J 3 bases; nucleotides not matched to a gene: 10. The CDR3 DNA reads TGCGCCAGCAGCCAATTCTTCTCCCGGACAGGCTACGAGCAGTACTTC. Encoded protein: CASSQFFSRTGYEQYF.

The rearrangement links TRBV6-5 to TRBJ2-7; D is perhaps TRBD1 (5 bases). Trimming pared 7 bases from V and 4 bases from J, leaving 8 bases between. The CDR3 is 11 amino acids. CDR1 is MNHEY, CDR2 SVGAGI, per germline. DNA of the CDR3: TGTGCCAGCACAAAGGGGTACGAGCAGTACTTC. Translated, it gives CASTKGYEQYF.